Listed here is a single T cell receptor (beta chain). This entry belongs to a study of blood T cell repertoires in COVID-19. Study-level information: Samples came from the United States, Italy and Spain, spanning acute and convalescent COVID-19. Nucleic acid was either cDNA or gDNA, and it came from T cells, B-cell-depleted T cells, or PBMCs.

Authors' processing steps: Reference gene primer amplification gave estimated nucleated cell counts. Method: immunoSEQ multiplex PCR; TCRdb's copy keeps in-frame clones and lacks some. V and J calls and clone size are given by that table; D and trimming were obtained from the DNA. Of 150,000 to 200,000 clones listed, about 88% are singletons. Germline-derived CDR1 and CDR2 are SGHAT and FQNNGV. The CDR3 loop spans 14 amino acids. The ends lost 3 bases at V and 6 bases at J; junction bases unmatched: 2. Sequences were obtained from peripheral blood. V is TRBV11-2 and J is TRBJ2-2, with 9 nucleotides matching TRBD2. This clonotype was obtained from a woman of 80 years or more with acute or convalescent COVID-19. The CDR3 here is CASSFGTSPGELFF. CDR3 sequence (DNA): TGTGCCAGCAGCTTCGGGACTAGCCCCGGGGAGCTGTTTTTT.